This TCR beta chain is from a study of cytomegalovirus exposure and HLA in healthy donors. Whole-study findings and limits: A later analysis, which compared TCR beta chains of equal frequency, found the HLA-associated ones more clonally expanded.

Worth noting for this clone: Its antigen is unidentified.

Both 60 Vbeta primers and 13 Jbeta primers went into the PCR. Data came from immunoSEQ multiplex PCR; TCRdb stores just in-frame clones and leaves some out. The sample lists roughly 200,000 clones; roughly 72% were seen once. CDR1 SGHDT and CDR2 YYEEEE come from the germline V gene. V gave up 2 bases and J gave up 0 bases, with 6 bases separating them. The CDR3 has 14 residues. The sequence was collected from a man under 40 in good health and CMV-seronegative. Sequencing was performed on PBMCs. V usage is TRBV5-6 and J usage is TRBJ1-5; D gene unclear. DNA for the CDR3: TGTGCCAGCAGCTTTTTTAGTAGCAATCAGCCCCAGCATTTT. This sequence encodes CASSFFSSNQPQHF.